The next 16 T cell receptor beta chains were all read from a single sample in a study of cytomegalovirus exposure and HLA in healthy donors. PCR employed 60 Vbeta and 13 Jbeta primers. TCRdb keeps only in-frame clones here, not all; method: immunoSEQ multiplex PCR. This table holds under 120,000 clones, around three quarters found once. Sequencing input: PBMCs. The receptors shown here come from a woman aged 40 to 49 in good health and CMV-seronegative.

The chain uses TRBV15 and TRBJ1-2; TRBD1 matches at 10 bases. V lost 0 bases and J lost 5; bases outside the gene matches: 3. This CDR3 comprises 15 residues. Germline V lookup: CDR1 LNHNV, CDR2 YYDKDF (reference sequence). This CDR3 is CATSRDPGQGYGYTF. In DNA form, the CDR3 reads TGTGCCACCAGCAGAGACCCGGGACAGGGGTATGGCTACACCTTC.

This clone was detected once. This rearrangement joins TRBV4-2 to TRBJ1-1; 10 nucleotides align to TRBD1. Germline CDR1 LGHNA, CDR2 YNFKEQ. This CDR3 has 17 amino acids. V gave up 5 bases and J gave up 5 bases; unmatched junction bases: 14. The CDR3 region is CASSAGQGFGGRTEAFF. In nucleotides, the CDR3 is TGTGCCAGCAGCGCGGGACAGGGGTTTGGAGGAAGGACTGAAGCTTTCTTT.

This clone was observed a single time. The chain is built from TRBV6-5 and TRBJ2-7; maybe TRBD2 (6 bases). V gave up 6 bases and J gave up 5 bases, with 20 bases separating them. CDR1 and CDR2 (germline): MNHEY, SVGAGI. The CDR3 spans 15 residues. CDR3 in DNA: TGTGCCAGCAGCTCTCCTAAGACGGGGGTGAACGAGCAGTACTTC. Protein sequence: CASSSPKTGVNEQYF.

The V gene is TRBV28, the J gene TRBJ2-7, with no clear D. Trimming pared 9 bases from V and 4 bases from J, leaving 22 bases between. The germline CDR1 and CDR2 sequences are MDHEN and SYDVKM. The length of the CDR3 is 15 residues. The CDR3: CASFFKQKAAYEQYF. CDR3 nucleotides: TGTGCCAGTTTTTTCAAGCAGAAGGCGGCATACGAGCAGTACTTC.

V gene TRBV30 combines with J gene TRBJ2-2; D might be TRBD1 (5 bases). V was pared by 7 bases and J by 1 base, with 13 bases between. CDR3 length: 14 residues. Germline V gene sequence: CDR1 GTSNPN, CDR2 SVGIG (reference sequence). The DNA of the CDR3 is TGTGCCTCGAGGCAGGGCGTGAACACCGGGGAGCTGTTTTTT. Residues: CASRQGVNTGELFF.

V gene TRBV27 combines with J gene TRBJ2-7; D is perhaps TRBD1 (5 bases). V was cut by 3 bases and J by 2 bases, with 8 bases left in between. The V gene's germline CDR1 is MNHEY and CDR2 SMNVEV (reference sequence). This CDR3 is 13 amino acids long. For the CDR3, the DNA is TGTGCCAGCAGTTTTCGACAGCCCTACGAGCAGTACTTC. Translated: CASSFRQPYEQYF.

The chain couples TRBV7-8 to TRBJ1-1; no reliable D call. Germline lookup yields CDR1 SGHVS and CDR2 FQNEAQ. V dropped 4 bases and J dropped 1 base, with 10 bases sitting between them. The length of the CDR3 is 14 residues. The CDR3 coding sequence is TGTGCCAGCAGCTCACAACGGGGGAACACTGAAGCTTTCTTT. Amino acid sequence: CASSSQRGNTEAFF.

The chain recombines TRBV13 with TRBJ2-1; 12 bases are a match to TRBD2. J was trimmed by 7 bases and V by 6 bases; bases with no gene match: 7. This CDR3 has 15 amino acids. CDR1 is PRHDT, CDR2 FYEKMQ, per germline (reference sequence). For the CDR3, the DNA is TGTGCCAGCAGTCAAGTACTAGCGGGGGGTAATGAGCAGTTCTTC. Its translation: CASSQVLAGGNEQFF. Complete variable domain (other parts from reference TRBV13 and TRBJ2-1): AAGVIQSPRHLIKEKRETATLKCYPIPRHDTVYWYQQGPGQDPQFLISFYEKMQSDKGSIPDRFSAQQFSDYHSELNMSSLELGDSALYFCASSQVLAGGNEQFFGPGTRLTVL.

V is TRBV29-1 and J is TRBJ2-3, with 8 positions matching TRBD1. The ends lost 8 bases at V and 1 base at J; junction bases unmatched: 8. The CDR3 is 14 residues long. CDR1 and CDR2 (germline): SQVTM, ANQGSEA. The CDR3 spells CSIPGQARTDTQYF. Written as DNA, the CDR3 is TGCAGCATCCCGGGACAGGCCCGCACAGATACGCAGTATTTT.

There are a few counts of this clone. The chain recombines TRBV19 with TRBJ1-5; D call uncertain. Trimming removed 5 bases from V and 2 bases from J, with 13 bases in between. This CDR3 has 15 amino acids. In germline, CDR1 is LNHDA, CDR2 SQIVND (reference sequence). The CDR3, as DNA: TGTGCCAGTAGTCGTTTTCGGGGAGGCAATCAGCCCCAGCATTTT. The encoded protein is CASSRFRGGNQPQHF.

This chain connects TRBV30 to TRBJ2-1; 13 bases map to TRBD2. The CDR3 extends over 17 amino acids. Germline V gene sequence: CDR1 GTSNPN, CDR2 SVGIG (reference sequence). V was pared by 5 bases and J by 4 bases, with 11 bases of the junction left unmatched. Here the CDR3 DNA reads TGTGCCTGGGCTCATCGACTAGCGGGGGGTACTTACAATGAGCAGTTCTTC. This sequence encodes CAWAHRLAGGTYNEQFF. The full variable domain, rest sourced from reference TRBV30 and TRBJ2-1, is SQTIHQWPATLVQPVGSPLSLECTVEGTSNPNLYWYRQAAGRGLQLLFYSVGIGQISSEVPQNLSASRPQDRQFILSSKKLLLSDSGFYLCAWAHRLAGGTYNEQFFGPGTRLTVL.

The chain combines TRBV4-3 with TRBJ2-1; the D gene is possibly TRBD2 (6 bases). The CDR3 sequence is 17 residues long. The germline V gene has CDR1 LGHNA and CDR2 YSLEER. V was trimmed by 0 bases and J by 6 bases, leaving 18 bases between them. The chain's CDR3 is CASSQEVTGVLINEQFF. Written as DNA, the CDR3 is TGCGCCAGCAGCCAAGAAGTAACGGGGGTCCTGATCAATGAGCAGTTCTTC.

The J gene is TRBJ2-5, the V gene TRBV19; perhaps TRBD2 as D (5 bases). This CDR3 has 13 amino acids. V was clipped by 6 bases and J by 4 bases, with 12 bases between them. Per the germline V gene, CDR1 is LNHDA and CDR2 is SQIVND (reference sequence). CDR3 residues: CASSGPGSETQYF. As DNA, the CDR3 is TGTGCCAGTAGCGGACCGGGGTCAGAGACCCAGTACTTC.

This chain connects TRBV7-9 to TRBJ1-1; a weak D match, TRBD1 (6 bases). Germline V gene sequence: CDR1 SEHNR, CDR2 FQNEAQ (reference sequence). This CDR3 is 14 amino acids long. V was shortened by 6 bases and J by 6 bases, with 17 bases between the two germline ends. CDR3 in amino acids: CASSLEHGGPEAFF. CDR3 nucleotides: TGTGCCAGCAGTCTCGAACACGGGGGGCCTGAAGCTTTCTTT.

CDR3 nucleotide sequence: TGTGCCAGCAGCTTAGCAAGGACAGGGTCCTACAATGAGCAGTTCTTC. Protein sequence: CASSLARTGSYNEQFF. The chain employs TRBV5-6 and TRBJ2-1; the match to TRBD1 covers 8 bases. V lost 2 bases and J lost 1; bases outside the gene matches: 5. CDR1 is SGHDT and CDR2 is YYEEEE in the germline V gene. This CDR3 has 16 amino acids.

This chain uses TRBV10-3 with TRBJ1-1, with D possibly being TRBD1 (6 bases). Germline CDR1 reads ENHRY; CDR2 reads SYGVKD. Trimming took 11 bases from V and 6 from J, leaving 19 bases between them. The CDR3 spans 13 residues. In DNA form, the CDR3 reads TGTGCCGGGTCAGGGGATTATGACTCTGAAGCTTTCTTT. It encodes CAGSGDYDSEAFF.